One sample yielded the 15 T cell receptor beta chains listed below, sequenced in a study of T cells in Graves' hyperthyroidism and ophthalmopathy. It was RNA transcripts that yielded the amplified TCR beta CDR3 regions. The HTBI primer set was used in a first-round RT-PCR of the TCR CDR3. TCRdb itself ran the multiplex PCR reads through MiXCR, one entry per CDR3 protein. The sample lists about 350,000 distinct CDR3 sequences; 11% to 15% were seen once. Sequencing was done on a sample of blood. The receptors stem from a woman in her 30s with Graves' hyperthyroidism.

This clonotype was counted many times. The genes are TRBV15 and TRBJ2-3; 7 bases match TRBD2. V lost 9 bases and J lost 1; bases outside the gene matches: 4. In germline, CDR1 is LNHNV, CDR2 YYDKDF (reference sequence). There are 13 residues in the CDR3. CDR3 nucleotides: TGTGCCACTGCTAGCGGAGGCACAGATACGCAGTATTTT. It encodes CATASGGTDTQYF.

This sequence joins TRBV29-1 and TRBJ2-3, with 9 bases matching TRBD1. Looked up from germline, CDR1 is SQVTM and CDR2 is ANQGSEA. The V and J ends lost 8 bases and 1 base, in that order; junction bases with no gene match: 13. The CDR3 has 16 amino acids. The CDR3 loop is CSSGGLRDRGTDTQYF. CDR3 nucleotide sequence: TGCAGCTCCGGGGGGCTCCGGGACAGGGGCACAGATACGCAGTATTTT.

The chain carries TRBV5-6 and TRBJ2-7; D ambiguous. Germline CDR1 SGHDT, CDR2 YYEEEE. Trimming took off 6 bases at V and 2 bases at J, with 15 bases between the two ends. CDR3 length: 14 residues. The CDR3 DNA sequence: TGTGCCAGCATCCTCACGCGTCTACCCTACGAGCAGTACTTC. Translation: CASILTRLPYEQYF.

This clonotype has ten or more counts. The J gene is TRBJ1-2, the V gene TRBV28; 8 bases are shared with TRBD1. The V gene end was trimmed by 8 bases and the J gene end by 4 bases; junction bases not matched to a gene: 3. Germline values: CDR1 MDHEN, CDR2 SYDVKM. CDR3 length: 12 amino acids. CDR3 sequence reads: CASQDRGYGYTF. DNA for the CDR3: TGTGCCAGCCAAGACAGGGGCTATGGCTACACCTTC.

This clonotype was found many times. The V gene is TRBV6-1, the J gene TRBJ2-7; weak D call: TRBD2 (6 bases). Per the germline V gene, CDR1 is MNHNS and CDR2 is SASEGT. The CDR3 loop spans 14 amino acids. V lost 8 bases to trimming and J lost 6 bases, with 20 bases between them. In DNA form, the CDR3 reads TGTGCCAGCTCCAGGAGGGGAGGTTCTTTCGAGCAGTACTTC. As protein: CASSRRGGSFEQYF.

The gene calls are TRBV12-3 or TRBV12-4 and TRBJ2-3; 9 nucleotides line up with TRBD2. The CDR3 is 16 residues long. V lost 2 bases to trimming and J lost 5 bases; unmatched junction nucleotides: 8. In nucleotides, the CDR3 is TGTGCCAGCAGTTTATGGGGACTAGCCATTGAAGATACGCAGTATTTT. Protein: CASSLWGLAIEDTQYF.

This clonotype occurred many times. The gene calls are TRBV27 and TRBJ2-7; 8 bases line up with TRBD1. There are 17 residues in the CDR3. The V gene's germline CDR1 is MNHEY and CDR2 SMNVEV (reference sequence). V was clipped by 3 bases and J by 2 bases; unmatched bases: 12. CDR3 protein: CASSFSVGQGRTYEQYF. The CDR3 DNA sequence: TGTGCCAGCAGTTTTTCCGTCGGACAGGGTAGGACCTACGAGCAGTACTTC.

This clonotype appeared many times. This chain's CDR3 is CAISVGLAGVLVHEQYF. CDR3 nucleotide sequence: TGTGCCATCAGTGTGGGACTAGCGGGAGTGTTGGTCCACGAGCAGTACTTC. The J gene is TRBJ2-7, the V gene TRBV10-3; 14 bases agree with TRBD2. Germline V gives CDR1 ENHRY, CDR2 SYGVKD. V was clipped by 4 bases and J by 5 bases; unmatched bases: 10. This CDR3 spans 17 amino acids.

This clonotype occurred a few times. The chain uses TRBV20-1 and TRBJ2-3; D gene ambiguous. Germline V lookup: CDR1 DFQATT, CDR2 SNEGSKA (reference sequence). CDR3 length: 15 residues. Trimming pared 6 bases from V and 0 bases from J, leaving 16 bases between. The CDR3 DNA reads as TGCAGTGCCCTCCCATATTTCCTCAGCACAGATACGCAGTATTTT. Protein: CSALPYFLSTDTQYF.

Details on this clonotype: A much bigger clone sits one base away, suggesting this may be a read error. This chain links TRBV7-8 with TRBJ2-2, with a tentative D call TRBD2 (5 bases). Germline loops: CDR1 SGHVS, CDR2 FQNEAQ. This CDR3 spans 16 amino acids. CDR3 amino acids: CASSLEVSPRTGELLF. CDR3 in DNA: TGTGCCAGCAGCTTAGAGGTTAGCCCAAGGACCGGGGAGCTGCTTTTT. The full variable domain, rest sourced from reference TRBV7-8 and TRBJ2-2, is GAGVSQSPRYKVAKRGQDVALRCDPISGHVSLFWYQQALGQGPEFLTYFQNEAQLDKSGLPSDRFFAERPEGSVSTLKIQRTQQEDSAVYLCASSLEVSPRTGELLFGEGSRLTVL.

V is TRBV10-1 and J is TRBJ1-2; D possibly corresponds to TRBD1 (6 bases). Germline-derived CDR1 and CDR2 are WNHNN and SYGVQD (reference sequence). This CDR3 region has 15 residues. V lost 7 bases, J lost 2 bases, and 17 bases lay in between. CDR3 amino acids: CASMEGGRGNYGYTF. The CDR3 DNA reads as TGCGCCAGCATGGAGGGGGGGCGCGGAAACTATGGCTACACCTTC.

This clonotype was found a few times. The chain couples TRBV10-3 to TRBJ1-1; D remains ambiguous. This CDR3 spans 14 amino acids. The germline V gene has CDR1 ENHRY and CDR2 SYGVKD. V was cut by 6 bases and J by 0 bases, with 11 bases left in between. This chain's CDR3 is CAISPREMNTEAFF. The CDR3 DNA reads TGTGCCATCAGCCCGAGGGAGATGAACACTGAAGCTTTCTTT.

At least ten counts were recorded for this clonotype. This rearrangement joins TRBV30 to TRBJ1-1, with 10 bases matching TRBD1. V shed 3 bases and J 4 bases; nucleotides not matched to a gene: 5. This CDR3 has 14 amino acids. The V gene's germline CDR1 is GTSNPN and CDR2 SVGIG (reference sequence). The CDR3 loop reads CAWRGDRGGTEAFF. The CDR3 nucleotides are TGTGCCTGGAGGGGGGACAGGGGAGGCACTGAAGCTTTCTTT.

This clonotype was seen a few times. The V and J genes are TRBV24-1 and TRBJ2-1; D possibly corresponds to TRBD2 (6 bases). The CDR3 is 14 residues long. Germline assignment: CDR1 KGHDR and CDR2 SFDVKD. Trimming shortened V by 8 bases and J by 4 bases, and 14 bases separated the two germline ends. The CDR3 loop reads CATMGGSVYNEQFF. CDR3 coding DNA: TGTGCCACCATGGGAGGAAGCGTTTACAATGAGCAGTTCTTC.

This clonotype was recorded at least ten times. This rearrangement joins TRBV19 to TRBJ2-7; D might be TRBD2 (5 bases). Germline V lookup: CDR1 LNHDA, CDR2 SQIVND (reference sequence). V was trimmed by 4 bases and J by 0 bases, leaving 13 bases between them. This CDR3 region has 15 residues. DNA of the CDR3: TGTGCCAGTAGTACCAGCGGAACTGACTCCTACGAGCAGTACTTC. It codes for CASSTSGTDSYEQYF.